This TCR beta chain was observed in a study of T cell responses to AZD1222 COVID-19 vaccine. Whole-study context: Pooling of second doses given at about 4 or about 12 weeks was done.

To note about this clone: Its antigen is unidentified.

Libraries were prepared by immunoSEQ multiplex PCR; TCRdb keeps only in-frame clonotypes and omits some of them. This table has about 140,000 clones, about 87% appearing once. General study points: In all cases, repertoires were sampled only after the peak T cell response. Donors in the cohort were predominantly white British and more often female, and clonal diversity was possibly underestimated.

This CDR3 has 10 amino acids. Germline CDR1 SQVTM, CDR2 ANQGSEA. With 4 bases removed from V and 9 bases from J, the gap between germline ends came to 9 bases. The gene calls are TRBV29-1 and TRBJ1-1, with a possible D match to TRBD1 (5 bases). This TCR was sampled from an adult in good health. Material: peripheral blood, obtained on day 0 of AZD1222 vaccination. CDR3 protein: CSVGGLQAFF. For the CDR3, the DNA is TGCAGCGTTGGGGGCCTGCAAGCTTTCTTT.